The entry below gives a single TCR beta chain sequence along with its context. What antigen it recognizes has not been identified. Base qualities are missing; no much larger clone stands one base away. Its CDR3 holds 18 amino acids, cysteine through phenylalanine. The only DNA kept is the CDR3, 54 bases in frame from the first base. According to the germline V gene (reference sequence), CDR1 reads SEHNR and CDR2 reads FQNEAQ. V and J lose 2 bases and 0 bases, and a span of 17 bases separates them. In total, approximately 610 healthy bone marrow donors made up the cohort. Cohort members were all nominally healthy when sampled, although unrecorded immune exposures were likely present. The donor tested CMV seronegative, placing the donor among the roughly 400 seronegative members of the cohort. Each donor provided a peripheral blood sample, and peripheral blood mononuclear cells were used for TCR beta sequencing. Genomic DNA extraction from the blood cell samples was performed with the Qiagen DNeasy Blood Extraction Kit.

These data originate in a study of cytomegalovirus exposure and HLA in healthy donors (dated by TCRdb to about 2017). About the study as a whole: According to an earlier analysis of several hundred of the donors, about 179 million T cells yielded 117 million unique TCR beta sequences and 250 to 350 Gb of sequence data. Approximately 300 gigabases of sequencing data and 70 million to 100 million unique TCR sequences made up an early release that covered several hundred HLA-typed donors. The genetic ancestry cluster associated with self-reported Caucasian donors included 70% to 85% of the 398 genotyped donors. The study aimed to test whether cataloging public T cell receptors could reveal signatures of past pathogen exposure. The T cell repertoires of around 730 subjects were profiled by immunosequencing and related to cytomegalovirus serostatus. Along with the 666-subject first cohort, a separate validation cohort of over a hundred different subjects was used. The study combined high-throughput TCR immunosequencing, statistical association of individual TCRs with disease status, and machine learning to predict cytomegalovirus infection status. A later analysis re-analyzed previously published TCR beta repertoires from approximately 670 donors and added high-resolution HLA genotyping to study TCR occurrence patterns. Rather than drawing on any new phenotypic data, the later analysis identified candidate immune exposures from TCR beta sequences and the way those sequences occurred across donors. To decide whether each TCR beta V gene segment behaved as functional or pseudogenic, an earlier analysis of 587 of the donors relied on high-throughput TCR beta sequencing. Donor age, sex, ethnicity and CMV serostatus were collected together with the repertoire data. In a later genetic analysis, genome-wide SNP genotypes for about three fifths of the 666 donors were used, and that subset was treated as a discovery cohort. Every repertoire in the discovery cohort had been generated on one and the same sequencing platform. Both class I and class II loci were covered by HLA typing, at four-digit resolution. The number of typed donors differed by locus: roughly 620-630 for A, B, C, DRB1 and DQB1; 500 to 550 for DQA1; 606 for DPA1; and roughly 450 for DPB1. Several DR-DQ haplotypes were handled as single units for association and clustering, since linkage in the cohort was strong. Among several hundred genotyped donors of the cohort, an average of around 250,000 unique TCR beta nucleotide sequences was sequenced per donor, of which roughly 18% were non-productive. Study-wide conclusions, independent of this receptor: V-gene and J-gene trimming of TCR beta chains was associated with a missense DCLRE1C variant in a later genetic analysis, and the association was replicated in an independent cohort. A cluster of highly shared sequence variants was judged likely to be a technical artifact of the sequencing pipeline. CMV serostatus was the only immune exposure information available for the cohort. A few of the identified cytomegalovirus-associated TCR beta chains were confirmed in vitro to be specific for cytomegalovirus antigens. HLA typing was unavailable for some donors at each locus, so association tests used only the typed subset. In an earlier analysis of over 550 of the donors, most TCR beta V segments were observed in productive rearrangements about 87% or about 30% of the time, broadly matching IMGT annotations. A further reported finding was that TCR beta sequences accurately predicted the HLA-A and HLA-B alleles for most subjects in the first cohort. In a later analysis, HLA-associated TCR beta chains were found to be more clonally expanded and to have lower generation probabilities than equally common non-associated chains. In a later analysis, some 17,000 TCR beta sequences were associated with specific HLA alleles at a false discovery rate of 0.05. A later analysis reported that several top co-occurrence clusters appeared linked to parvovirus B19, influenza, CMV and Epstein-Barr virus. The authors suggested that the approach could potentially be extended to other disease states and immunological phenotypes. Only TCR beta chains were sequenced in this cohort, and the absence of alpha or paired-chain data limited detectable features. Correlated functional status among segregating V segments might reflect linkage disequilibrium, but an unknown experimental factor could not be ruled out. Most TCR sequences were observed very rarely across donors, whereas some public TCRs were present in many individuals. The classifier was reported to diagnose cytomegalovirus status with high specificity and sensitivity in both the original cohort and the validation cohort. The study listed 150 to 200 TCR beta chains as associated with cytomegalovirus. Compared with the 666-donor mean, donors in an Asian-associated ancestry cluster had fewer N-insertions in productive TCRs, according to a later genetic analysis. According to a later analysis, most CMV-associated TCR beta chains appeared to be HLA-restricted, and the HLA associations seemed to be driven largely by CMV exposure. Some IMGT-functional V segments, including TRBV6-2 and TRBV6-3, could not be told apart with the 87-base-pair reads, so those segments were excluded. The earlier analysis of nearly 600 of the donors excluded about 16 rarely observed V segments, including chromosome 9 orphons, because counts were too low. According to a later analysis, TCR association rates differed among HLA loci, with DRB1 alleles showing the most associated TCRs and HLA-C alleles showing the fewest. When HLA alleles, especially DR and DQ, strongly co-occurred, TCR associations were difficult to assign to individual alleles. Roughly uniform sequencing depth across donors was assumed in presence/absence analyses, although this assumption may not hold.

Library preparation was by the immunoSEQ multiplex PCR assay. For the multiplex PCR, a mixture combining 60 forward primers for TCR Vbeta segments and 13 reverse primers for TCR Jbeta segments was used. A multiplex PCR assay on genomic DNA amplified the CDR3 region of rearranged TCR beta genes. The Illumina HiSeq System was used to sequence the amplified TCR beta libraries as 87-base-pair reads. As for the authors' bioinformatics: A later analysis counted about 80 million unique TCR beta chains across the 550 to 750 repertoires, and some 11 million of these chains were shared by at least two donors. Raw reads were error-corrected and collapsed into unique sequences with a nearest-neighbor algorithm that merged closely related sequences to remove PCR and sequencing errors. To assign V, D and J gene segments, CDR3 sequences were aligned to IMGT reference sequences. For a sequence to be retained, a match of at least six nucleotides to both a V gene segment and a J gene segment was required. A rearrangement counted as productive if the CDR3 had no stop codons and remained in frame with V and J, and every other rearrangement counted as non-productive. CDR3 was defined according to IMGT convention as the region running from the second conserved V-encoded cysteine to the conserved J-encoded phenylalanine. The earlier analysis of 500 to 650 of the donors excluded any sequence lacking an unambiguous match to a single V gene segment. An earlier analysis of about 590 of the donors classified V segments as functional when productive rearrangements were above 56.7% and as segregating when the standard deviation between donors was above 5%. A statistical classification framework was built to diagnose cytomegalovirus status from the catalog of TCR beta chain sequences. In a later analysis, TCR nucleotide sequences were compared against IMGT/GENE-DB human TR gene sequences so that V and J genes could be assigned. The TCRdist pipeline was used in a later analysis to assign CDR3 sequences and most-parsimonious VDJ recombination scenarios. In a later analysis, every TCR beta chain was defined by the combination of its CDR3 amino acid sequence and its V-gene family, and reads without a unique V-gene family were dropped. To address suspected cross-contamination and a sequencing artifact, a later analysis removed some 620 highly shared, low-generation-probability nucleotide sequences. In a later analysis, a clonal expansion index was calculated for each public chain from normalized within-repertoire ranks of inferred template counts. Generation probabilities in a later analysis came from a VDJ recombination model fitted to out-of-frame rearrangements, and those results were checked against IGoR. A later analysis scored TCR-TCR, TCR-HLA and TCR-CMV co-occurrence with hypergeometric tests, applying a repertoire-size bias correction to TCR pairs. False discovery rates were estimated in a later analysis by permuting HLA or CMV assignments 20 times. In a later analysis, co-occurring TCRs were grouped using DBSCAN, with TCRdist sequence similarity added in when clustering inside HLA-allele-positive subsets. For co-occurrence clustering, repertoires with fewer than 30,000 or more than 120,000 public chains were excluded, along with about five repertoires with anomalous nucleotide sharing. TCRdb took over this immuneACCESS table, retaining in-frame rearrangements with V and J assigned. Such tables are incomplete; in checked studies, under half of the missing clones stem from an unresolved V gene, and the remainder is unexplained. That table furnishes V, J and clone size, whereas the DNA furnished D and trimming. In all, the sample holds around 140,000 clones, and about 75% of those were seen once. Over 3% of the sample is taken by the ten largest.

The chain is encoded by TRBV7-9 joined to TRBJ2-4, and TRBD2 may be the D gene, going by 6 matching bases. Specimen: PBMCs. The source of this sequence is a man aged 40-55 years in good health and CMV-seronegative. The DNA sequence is TGTGCCAGCAGCTTAAGGGAGGTGTTCGGAATAGCCAAAAACATTCAGTACTTC. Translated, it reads CASSLREVFGIAKNIQYF. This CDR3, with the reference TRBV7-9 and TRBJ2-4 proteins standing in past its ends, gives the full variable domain DTGVSQNPRHKITKRGQNVTFRCDPISEHNRLYWYRQTLGQGPEFLTYFQNEAQLEKSRLLSDRFSAERPKGSFSTLEIQRTEQGDSAMYLCASSLREVFGIAKNIQYFGAGTRLSVL.